This TCR beta chain was observed in a study of Ad26.COV2.S vaccination and SARS-CoV-2 variants. The wider study: Intramuscular Ad26.COV2.S at 5x10^10 or 1x10^11 viral particles.

Points on this clone: Its antigen is not identified.

Study results and limitations: Non-spike TCR breadth did not differ much between vaccine and placebo recipients.

Germline V gene data show CDR1 as SGHDN and CDR2 as FVKESK. The CDR3 is made up of 15 amino acids. V lost 4 bases to trimming and J lost 3 bases, with 14 bases between them. Treatment denoted: some 20 received Ad26.COV2.S at low or high dose, single or two shots; about 5 received placebo; per-sample allocation not given. Samples were taken on day 63 after the first vaccine or placebo injection. Repertoires were generated with immunoSEQ multiplex PCR, while TCRdb's copy carries only in-frame clones and drops some. Of roughly 700,000 clones in the sample, roughly 90% were seen once. The receptor's source is a person between 18 and 60 years old who received the Ad26.COV2.S COVID-19 vaccine or a placebo. Sample: peripheral blood, taken in a trial of Ad26.COV2.S vaccine versus placebo. The rearrangement links TRBV14 to TRBJ2-3; D may be TRBD2 (5 bases). The CDR3 protein is CASSPGSAMTDTQYF. As DNA, the CDR3 is TGTGCCAGCAGCCCGGGGTCAGCCATGACAGATACGCAGTATTTT.